This T cell receptor (beta chain) came from a study of cytomegalovirus exposure and HLA in healthy donors. Study-wide background: Within an early data release were 65 million to 90 million unique TCRs drawn from HLA-typed donors.

A multiplex PCR was run with 60 Vbeta primers and 13 Jbeta primers. Profiling relied on immunoSEQ multiplex PCR, and the TCRdb table lists in-frame clones only, not all of them. In the table there are 200,000 or so clones, 82% of which are singletons. A remark on this clone: Its matching antigen is unknown.

General study points: The study flagged about 160 TCR beta chains as cytomegalovirus-associated.

After removal of 7 bases from V and 5 bases from J, the junction contained 1 base not matched to a gene. Germline CDR1 SNHLY, CDR2 FYNNEI. This CDR3 contains 12 residues. Each donor's status was that of a healthy bone marrow donor. The receptor was derived from a woman in her fifties or sixties in good health and CMV-seropositive. J is TRBJ2-4 and V is TRBV2; 8 bases align to TRBD1. The specimen was PBMCs. CDR3 DNA: TGTGCCAGCAAGGACAGGGAAAACATTCAGTACTTC. Translating it yields CASKDRENIQYF.